This is a list of T cell receptor beta chains from one sample in a study of monozygotic twins with inflammatory bowel disease. TCRdb re-called the 5' RACE reads; every CDR3 protein appears as one record, without DNA. Recorded for this sample: around 370,000 distinct CDR3 sequences. What was sequenced was blood. The receptors come from a human donor with ulcerative colitis or Crohn's disease, or a healthy co-twin of an affected twin (not recorded which). Both conserved end residues are part of each CDR3.

>TRBV18|TRBJ1-1
CASSTRTGANTEAFF
>TRBV6-2/TRBV6-3|TRBJ2-4
CASSQGQQSALAKNIQYF
>TRBV20-1|TRBJ2-3
CSARPLAVASTDTQYF
>TRBV6-6|TRBJ2-7
CASSSASLGPEQYF
>TRBV3-1|TRBJ2-3
CASSQGTGPLGDTQYF
>TRBV7-8|TRBJ2-7
CASSQRTGSYEQYF
>TRBV6-5|TRBJ2-2
CASTDRGELFF
>TRBV11-2|TRBJ1-6
CASSLVGQGRSSYNSPLHF
>TRBV20-1|TRBJ2-5
CSASDGTSFQETQYF
>TRBV18|TRBJ1-2
CASSPLTGTSSNYGYTF